This TCR beta chain derives from a study of T cell changes during pregnancy in multiple sclerosis. The data were produced by immunoSEQ multiplex PCR, yet TCRdb's version contains in-frame clones alone and is incomplete. The sample holds more than 55,000 clones, about 93% seen once. The germline CDR1 and CDR2 sequences are MNHEY and SVGAGI. Trimming took 6 bases from V and 5 from J; bases not matched to a gene: 7. This CDR3 region has 14 residues. The TCR sequence derives from a female donor in good health, enrolled as a control in a pregnancy study. The sequences come from peripheral blood, collected in the first trimester of pregnancy. The chain carries TRBV6-5 and TRBJ1-5, with 7 bases that match TRBD1. The CDR3 here is CASSITGEDQPQHF. CDR3 nucleotide sequence: TGTGCCAGCAGCATTACAGGGGAGGATCAGCCCCAGCATTTT.